The T cell receptor (beta chain) described here comes from a study of cytomegalovirus exposure and HLA in healthy donors. Vbeta (60) and Jbeta (13) primers were used in the PCR. TCRdb's copy holds only in-frame clones and misses some; the assay was immunoSEQ multiplex PCR. The sample includes 110,000 to 150,000 clones, about four fifths of them seen just once. Findings of the study overall: Later on, a genetic analysis was performed. It linked a missense variant in DCLRE1C with V- and J-gene trimming of TCR beta.

Per germline, CDR1 MNHEY and CDR2 SMNVEV (reference sequence). Losses at the gene ends were 4 bases for V and 8 bases for J; bases not matched to a gene: 15. This CDR3 comprises 17 residues. In regard to this clone: Its target is unknown.

The clonotype originates from a woman in her thirties or forties in good health and CMV-seropositive. The chain has TRBV27 and TRBJ2-1, with 9 bases matching TRBD2. The sample taken for sequencing was PBMCs. The CDR3 DNA is TGTGCCAGCAGTTCCCTACGGGGACTAGCCCCGTACGATGAGCAGTTCTTC. It specifies CASSSLRGLAPYDEQFF.